What follows are 27 T cell receptor beta chains derived from one specimen sequenced in a study of vaccination and CD4 T cells after COVID-19 (dated by TCRdb to between 2021 and 2022). This sample's treatment or condition label indicates: roughly 10-day PBMC culture with coronavirus spike peptide pools or control peptides (ViraFEST assay). The library was obtained by PCR. Sequencing took place on an Illumina iSeq 100. DNA from cultured CD4+ T cells was subjected to TCR sequencing with the Oncomine TCR Beta short-read assay at the Johns Hopkins FTIC core. The raw public data were reprocessed by TCRdb itself: fastp quality trimming at Q25, MiXCR clonotype calling, in-frame beta chains only. CDR3 protein duplicates are merged, each entry listing the most common genes and DNA. The sample data list 13,000 to 15,000 distinct CDR3 sequences, and 48% of these were observed just once. 11% to 15% of the sample is taken by the ten largest.

These receptors have no known antigen. The material sequenced was CD4+ T cells from blood, cultured in vitro. These receptors all stem from a human donor who had recovered from COVID-19.

This chain joins TRBV6-4 and TRBJ2-3; the D is unclear. The germline CDR1 and CDR2 sequences are MRHNA and SNTAGT. Trimming pared 0 bases from V and 0 bases from J, leaving 7 bases between. The CDR3 has 15 residues. The CDR3 loop reads CASSDSTTSTDTQYF. CDR3 DNA sequence: TGTGCCAGCAGTGACTCAACGACTAGCACAGATACGCAGTATTTT.

J is TRBJ2-5 and V is TRBV4-3; D is undetermined. This CDR3 has 14 residues. The V gene lost 1 base and the J gene lost 1 base, with 7 bases spanning the gap. The germline CDR1 and CDR2 sequences are LGHNA and YSLEER. CDR3 in amino acids: CASSQVGGQETQYF. In DNA form, the CDR3 reads TGCGCCAGCAGCCAAGTGGGCGGCCAAGAGACCCAGTACTTC.

The rearrangement uses TRBV6-1 and TRBJ2-2; tentatively, D is TRBD1 or TRBD2 (5 bases each). From germline, CDR1 is MNHNS and CDR2 SASEGT. V lost 4 bases and J lost 2, with 11 bases in between. The CDR3 length is 15 residues. The CDR3 protein is CASSAGASNTGELFF. The CDR3 bases are TGTGCCAGCAGTGCCGGGGCTTCAAACACCGGGGAGCTGTTTTTT.

The V and J genes are TRBV7-2 and TRBJ2-2, with 8 bases identical to TRBD2. CDR3 size: 16 residues. Trimming cost V 1 base and J 6 bases; bases outside gene matches: 7. Germline CDR1 SGHTA, CDR2 FQGNSA. This CDR3 is CASSLGGRGAPGELFF. As DNA, the CDR3 is TGTGCCAGCAGCTTAGGCGGGCGGGGGGCCCCCGGGGAGCTGTTTTTT. Full variable domain (outside the CDR3, taken from reference TRBV7-2 and TRBJ2-2): GAGVSQSPSNKVTEKGKDVELRCDPISGHTALYWYRQSLGQGLEFLIYFQGNSAPDKSGLPSDRFSAERTGGSVSTLTIQRTQQEDSAVYLCASSLGGRGAPGELFFGEGSRLTVL.

The CDR3 region is CASSSGRMNTEAFF. The CDR3, as DNA: TGTGCCAGCAGCTCGGGACGGATGAACACTGAAGCTTTCTTT. J is TRBJ1-1 and V is TRBV27; TRBD1 might be the D (5 bases). Germline V lookup: CDR1 MNHEY, CDR2 SMNVEV (reference sequence). CDR3 length: 14 amino acids. The germline V and J ends were trimmed by 6 bases and 0 bases, with 11 bases remaining between them.

This clonotype came up a few times. This chain joins TRBV2 and TRBJ1-5; D is unresolved. Trimming cost V 4 bases and J 5 bases, with 9 bases left between them. Germline V gene lookup returns CDR1 SNHLY and CDR2 FYNNEI. This CDR3 has 13 amino acids. The CDR3 bases are TGTGCCAGCAGTGGAGACGGTTATCAGCCCCAGCATTTT. Encoded protein: CASSGDGYQPQHF.

This clonotype has only a few counts. The chain recombines TRBV19 with TRBJ1-1; D is unresolved. The CDR3 is made up of 15 amino acids. The ends were cut back, 9 bases at V and 7 bases at J, with 24 bases in the middle. The germline CDR1 and CDR2 sequences are LNHDA and SQIVND (reference sequence). The CDR3, as DNA: TGTGCCAGCCATAGAACAGACACCGTCTCGTTTGAAGCTTTCTTT. This codes for CASHRTDTVSFEAFF.

This clonotype has a handful of counts. The V call is TRBV12-3 or TRBV12-4, the J call TRBJ1-2; the D gene is possibly TRBD1 (5 bases). The CDR3 has 13 amino acids. V shed 2 bases and J shed 7 bases, with 11 bases lying between them. The CDR3 spells CASSLRQGGGYTF. The CDR3 DNA sequence: TGTGCCAGCAGTTTACGGCAGGGCGGTGGCTACACCTTC.

The chain couples TRBV5-5 to TRBJ1-5, with a tentative D call TRBD1 (5 bases). The CDR3 extends over 16 amino acids. V dropped 4 bases and J dropped 2 bases, with 16 bases sitting between them. CDR1 SGHKS and CDR2 YYEKEE come from the germline V gene (reference sequence). The CDR3 spells CASSGAGGIGNQPQHF. In DNA form, the CDR3 reads TGTGCCAGCAGCGGGGCTGGCGGGATAGGCAATCAGCCCCAGCATTTT.

The V and J genes are TRBV18 and TRBJ2-7, with 7 bases lining up with TRBD2. With V trimmed by 3 bases and J by 5 bases, 10 bases remained unmatched. Per the germline V gene, CDR1 is KGHSH and CDR2 is LQKENI. The CDR3 totals 15 residues. The CDR3: CASSPLGGSDHEQYF. The CDR3 DNA is TGTGCCAGCTCACCCCTCGGCGGGAGCGACCACGAGCAGTACTTC.

There are a few counts of this clonotype. The V gene is TRBV5-1, the J gene TRBJ2-7, with D possibly TRBD1 on 5 matching bases. Germline CDR1 reads SGHRS; CDR2 reads YFSETQ. CDR3 length: 13 amino acids. Deletions cut 5 bases from V and 2 bases from J, with 11 bases between. CDR3 DNA sequence: TGCGCCAGCAGGGTCGACAGTACCTACGAGCAGTACTTC. Translating gives CASRVDSTYEQYF.

The chain employs TRBV6-2 or TRBV6-3 and TRBJ2-2; D not certain. Looked up from germline, CDR1 is MNHEY and CDR2 is SVGEGT. Trimming shortened V by 5 bases and J by 4 bases, and 2 bases separated the two germline ends. CDR3 length equals 11 residues. The CDR3: CASSTTGELFF. The CDR3 DNA follows: TGTGCCAGCAGTACCACCGGGGAGCTGTTTTTT.

This chain connects TRBV20-1 to TRBJ2-5; D is uncertain. The CDR3 contains 11 residues. From germline, CDR1 is DFQATT and CDR2 SNEGSKA (reference sequence). V lost 2 bases and J lost 4, with 5 bases in between. The chain's CDR3 is CSARRIETQYF. CDR3 in DNA: TGCAGTGCTAGACGTATAGAGACCCAGTACTTC.

The chain uses TRBV12-3 or TRBV12-4 and TRBJ1-5, with D perhaps matching TRBD1 (5 bases). V lost 3 bases and J 3 bases, leaving 9 bases between the germline ends. The CDR3 runs 14 residues. CDR3 residues: CASSFDSTNQPQHF. As DNA, the CDR3 is TGTGCCAGCAGTTTCGACAGCACCAATCAGCCCCAGCATTTT.

Only a few counts were recorded for this clonotype. This chain joins TRBV27 and TRBJ1-5; 7 bases fit TRBD1. Germline CDR1 reads MNHEY; CDR2 reads SMNVEV (reference sequence). Trimming cost V 5 bases and J 6 bases; bases outside gene matches: 4. There are 13 residues in the CDR3. Here the CDR3 reads CASSPRQGQPQHF. CDR3 coding DNA: TGTGCCAGCAGTCCGAGACAGGGTCAGCCCCAGCATTTT.

The chain combines TRBV19 with TRBJ2-7; TRBD1 matches at 10 bases. The germline V gene encodes CDR1 LNHDA and CDR2 SQIVND (reference sequence). The CDR3 has 13 amino acids. Unmatched junction bases numbered 7, after V lost 5 bases and J lost 9 bases. CDR3 sequence reads: CASSVTGGAGQYF. The DNA for the CDR3 is TGTGCCAGTAGTGTGACAGGGGGCGCTGGGCAGTACTTC.

The V gene is TRBV20-1, the J gene TRBJ1-3; 8 bases align to TRBD1. The V and J ends lost 4 bases and 2 bases, in that order; junction bases with no gene match: 1. Germline V gene lookup returns CDR1 DFQATT and CDR2 SNEGSKA (reference sequence). This CDR3 has 13 amino acids. Here the CDR3 DNA reads TGCAGTGCTACGGACAGGGCTGGAAACACCATATATTTT. Protein: CSATDRAGNTIYF.

This clonotype has more than one count but fewer than ten. The J gene is TRBJ2-1, the V gene TRBV2, with TRBD2 identical over 7 bases. Trimming at V came to 6 bases and at J to 2 bases, leaving 4 bases not matched to a gene. The CDR3 sequence is 14 residues long. Germline CDR1 SNHLY, CDR2 FYNNEI. CDR3 protein: CASRLADTYNEQFF. For the CDR3, the DNA is TGTGCCAGCAGGCTAGCGGACACCTACAATGAGCAGTTCTTC.

The V gene is TRBV28, the J gene TRBJ2-1; D not resolved. Looked up from germline, CDR1 is MDHEN and CDR2 is SYDVKM. V gave up 8 bases and J gave up 8 bases, with 22 bases separating them. The CDR3 covers 15 residues. The CDR3 loop reads CASSTGGSSSYEQFF. The CDR3 bases are TGTGCCAGCTCGACCGGCGGTTCTTCGTCGTATGAGCAGTTCTTC.

The chain carries TRBV29-1 and TRBJ1-1; no clear D gene. Trimming stripped 6 bases from V and 5 bases from J, with 7 bases between. The CDR3 is 10 residues long. Germline V lookup: CDR1 SQVTM, CDR2 ANQGSEA. CDR3 protein: CSVEGTEAFF. CDR3 DNA: TGCAGCGTCGAGGGAACTGAAGCTTTCTTT.

V and J are TRBV27 and TRBJ1-5; D uncertain. Germline V lookup: CDR1 MNHEY, CDR2 SMNVEV (reference sequence). This CDR3 is built from 16 residues. Trimming shortened V by 1 base and J by 0 bases, and 10 bases separated the two germline ends. The CDR3 here is CASSLFAGVSNQPQHF. The CDR3 bases are TGTGCCAGCAGTTTATTCGCAGGTGTTAGCAATCAGCCCCAGCATTTT.

Judged by abundance, this clonotype is large (0.1 to 1%). As DNA, the CDR3 is TGCGCCAGCAGCCTAGACAGGGTGTCGGTTGGCTACACCTTC. Amino acids: CASSLDRVSVGYTF. The chain links TRBV4-1 to TRBJ1-2, with 7 bases matching TRBD1. After removal of 4 bases from V and 7 bases from J, the junction contained 9 bases not matched to a gene. There are 14 residues in the CDR3. Germline lookup yields CDR1 MGHRA and CDR2 YSYEKL.

The chain couples TRBV20-1 to TRBJ1-2, with TRBD1 matching over 9 bases. Germline V gene sequence: CDR1 DFQATT, CDR2 SNEGSKA (reference sequence). The V segment lost 6 bases and the J segment 4 bases; nucleotides outside the gene matches: 6. This CDR3 has 13 residues. CDR3 sequence reads: CSALTGGTYGYTF. The CDR3 DNA sequence: TGCAGTGCACTGACAGGGGGGACCTATGGCTACACCTTC.

CDR3 protein: CASSWGYTEAFF. Written as DNA, the CDR3 is TGTGCCAGCAGTTGGGGGTATACTGAAGCTTTCTTT. The rearrangement joins TRBV6-2 or TRBV6-3 to TRBJ1-1; D perhaps matches TRBD1 (5 bases). The CDR3 is made up of 12 amino acids. Trimming pared 4 bases from V and 5 bases from J, leaving 8 bases between. Germline values: CDR1 MNHEY, CDR2 SVGEGT.

This chain links TRBV19 with TRBJ1-6; no definite D call. Germline values: CDR1 LNHDA, CDR2 SQIVND (reference sequence). The CDR3 contains 14 residues. The ends were cut back, 4 bases at V and 4 bases at J, with 8 bases in the middle. In nucleotides, the CDR3 is TGTGCCAGTAGTAGAGGCATTTATAATTCACCCCTCCACTTT. Translation: CASSRGIYNSPLHF.

This clonotype showed up just a few times. The chain uses TRBV6-5 and TRBJ2-5; 7 bases line up with TRBD1. With V trimmed by 2 bases and J by 5 bases, 8 bases remained unmatched. CDR3 length equals 15 residues. CDR1 is MNHEY, CDR2 SVGAGI, per germline. The CDR3 protein is CASSYRSGGRETQYF. Here the CDR3 DNA reads TGTGCCAGCAGTTACCGGTCAGGGGGTAGGGAGACCCAGTACTTC.

The genes are TRBV5-1 and TRBJ1-4; 8 bases agree with TRBD1. The CDR3 contains 15 residues. V shed 0 bases, J shed 8 bases, and the junction held 6 bases outside the gene matches. Per germline, CDR1 SGHRS and CDR2 YFSETQ. The CDR3: CASSLGDRGGEKLFF. In DNA form, the CDR3 reads TGCGCCAGCAGCTTGGGAGACAGGGGTGGGGAAAAACTGTTTTTT.